This paragraph covers one T cell receptor beta chain sequence. Its antigen is not known. This record belongs to a study of PD-1 blockade in classical Hodgkin lymphoma. Clones were read by immunoSEQ multiplex PCR, and TCRdb kept only the in-frame ones, dropping some. The repertoire includes fewer than 20,000 clones, 65% to 90% of them detected once, and more than 20% sits in the top ten. The study's findings and limits: Whoever responded completely had baseline diversity much like that seen in newly diagnosed patients. Diversity in CD4+ TCRs, unlike that measured in CD8+ TCRs, had risen significantly by C4D1. Relapsed/refractory patients reportedly had lower baseline diversity than newly diagnosed patients.

Each of the patients experienced relapse following autologous stem cell transplantation, and their brentuximab vedotin exposure differed. Each best response was a complete response, a partial response or progressive disease. This TCR was sampled from a human donor with classical Hodgkin lymphoma. Specimen: peripheral blood mononuclear cells (PBMCs), collected at baseline.

CDR3 in amino acids: CASSPPGDAHYGYTF. CDR3 nucleotide sequence: TGCGCCAGCAGCCCCCCAGGGGACGCTCACTATGGCTACACCTTC. J is TRBJ1-2 and V is TRBV5-1; possible D gene TRBD1, 6 bases. Trimming pared 4 bases from V and 3 bases from J, leaving 16 bases between. Germline V gives CDR1 SGHRS, CDR2 YFSETQ. The CDR3 consists of 15 residues.